This T cell receptor beta chain comes out of a study of blood T cell repertoires in COVID-19. The CDR3 sequence is 11 residues long. V lost 5 bases, J lost 6 bases, and 7 bases lay in between. Germline V lookup: CDR1 KGHDR, CDR2 SFDVKD. The table came from immunoSEQ multiplex PCR; TCRdb's copy has only in-frame clones and leaves some out. The sample includes about 92,000 clones, roughly 80% of them seen just once. This sequence was found in a woman older than 75 with active or convalescent COVID-19. The specimen sequenced was peripheral blood. V usage is TRBV24-1 and J usage is TRBJ2-7; a possible D gene is TRBD2 (5 bases). Here the CDR3 DNA reads TGTGCCACCAGTGCGGGGTTCGAGCAGTACTTC. Protein product: CATSAGFEQYF.